The 11 T cell receptor beta chains presented below share a single source sample, sequenced in a study of T cell clonotyping in hematopoietic cell transplantation. Repertoires were generated with immunoSEQ multiplex PCR, while TCRdb's copy carries only in-frame clones and drops some. Among 11,000 to 15,000 clones listed, over 85% were seen once. The material sequenced was PBMCs, taken 30 days after allogeneic stem cell transplant. These receptor sequences come from a male patient over 55 who had an allogeneic stem cell transplant from an unrelated donor, so the T cells may come from the graft donor. Some clones in this sample may be carry-over from other donors' samples.

This clone was seen only once. The genes are TRBV7-3 and TRBJ1-2; D gene unclear. Germline V lookup: CDR1 SGHTA, CDR2 FQGTGA. V was trimmed by 2 bases and J by 7 bases, leaving 17 bases between them. This CDR3 region has 15 residues. The CDR3: CASSLDSGGFGGYTF. The DNA for the CDR3 is TGTGCCAGCAGCTTAGATTCAGGAGGGTTTGGTGGCTACACCTTC.

This clone has only one observation. The rearrangement uses TRBV19 and TRBJ1-6, with D tentatively TRBD1 (6 bases). CDR3 length: 13 residues. CDR1 is LNHDA and CDR2 is SQIVND in the germline V gene (reference sequence). V was pared by 7 bases and J by 7 bases, with 11 bases between. CDR3 protein: CASKDSGNSPLHF. In DNA, the CDR3 is TGTGCCAGTAAGGACAGTGGGAATTCACCCCTCCACTTT.

CDR3 protein: CASSLGVPSSGNTIYF. The CDR3 DNA follows: TGTGCCAGCAGCTTAGGGGTACCTAGCTCTGGAAACACCATATATTTT. The chain carries TRBV7-6 and TRBJ1-3, with no clear D. Germline assignment: CDR1 SGHVS and CDR2 FNYEAQ. V lost 1 base and J lost 0, with 10 bases in between. This CDR3 is 16 amino acids long.

The rearrangement links TRBV6-1 to TRBJ1-2; D uncertain. The CDR3 runs to 13 residues. Trimming took off 2 bases at V and 1 base at J, with 5 bases between the two ends. The V gene's germline CDR1 is MNHNS and CDR2 SASEGT. The CDR3: CASSERNNYGYTF. CDR3 bases: TGTGCCAGCAGTGAAAGGAATAACTATGGCTACACCTTC.

The chain combines TRBV5-1 with TRBJ1-4; 10 bases are shared with TRBD1. This CDR3 has 16 residues. V dropped 0 bases and J dropped 6; count of bases not matched to a gene: 5. The germline CDR1 and CDR2 sequences are SGHRS and YFSETQ. The CDR3 here is CASSLVGTGADEKLFF. Written as DNA, the CDR3 is TGCGCCAGCAGCTTGGTTGGGACAGGGGCCGATGAAAAACTGTTTTTT. Complete variable domain (other parts from reference TRBV5-1 and TRBJ1-4): KAGVTQTPRYLIKTRGQQVTLSCSPISGHRSVSWYQQTPGQGLQFLFEYFSETQRNKGNFPGRFSGRQFSNSRSEMNVSTLELGDSALYLCASSLVGTGADEKLFFGSGTQLSVL.

This chain joins TRBV30 and TRBJ2-2, with 10 positions matching TRBD2. This CDR3 has 17 amino acids. The germline CDR1 and CDR2 sequences are GTSNPN and SVGIG (reference sequence). With 3 bases clipped from V and 0 bases from J, the junction kept 7 bases outside the gene matches. The CDR3 is CAWSRTSGMANTGELFF. The DNA for the CDR3 is TGTGCCTGGAGCAGGACTAGCGGTATGGCGAACACCGGGGAGCTGTTTTTT.

The V gene is TRBV6-6, the J gene TRBJ1-2, with a possible D match to TRBD1 (5 bases). The CDR3 spans 15 residues. CDR1 is MNHNY and CDR2 is SVGAGI in the germline V gene (reference sequence). Deletions cut 3 bases from V and 7 bases from J, with 18 bases between. The DNA for the CDR3 is TGTGCCAGCAGTTATACGGATGAGGGGACTGGTGGCTACACCTTC. It yields the protein CASSYTDEGTGGYTF.

The chain is built from TRBV14 and TRBJ1-4; 8 nucleotides align to TRBD1. The germline V gene has CDR1 SGHDN and CDR2 FVKESK. V shed 4 bases and J 8 bases; nucleotides not matched to a gene: 9. The CDR3 has 15 residues. This CDR3 is CASSRDRGAGEKLFF. The CDR3 coding sequence is TGTGCCAGCAGCCGAGACAGGGGAGCAGGGGAAAAACTGTTTTTT. Looking up the rest from reference TRBV14 and TRBJ1-4 gives the full variable domain: EAGVTQFPSHSVIEKGQTVTLRCDPISGHDNLYWYRRVMGKEIKFLLHFVKESKQDESGMPNNRFLAERTGGTYSTLKVQPAELEDSGVYFCASSRDRGAGEKLFFGSGTQLSVL.

The chain is built from TRBV6-1 and TRBJ1-1, with D hard to call. This CDR3 region has 15 residues. V was shortened by 0 bases and J by 1 base, with 9 bases between the two germline ends. Germline V gene data show CDR1 as MNHNS and CDR2 as SASEGT. The CDR3 DNA is TGTGCCAGCAGTGAAGCGGCGGGGAGGAACACTGAAGCTTTCTTT. Protein sequence: CASSEAAGRNTEAFF.

This rearrangement joins TRBV9 to TRBJ1-1; TRBD1 matches at 8 bases. V shed 4 bases and J 4 bases; nucleotides not matched to a gene: 6. There are 14 residues in the CDR3. CDR1 is SGDLS, CDR2 YYNGEE, per germline. CDR3 sequence: CASSPGGSGTEAFF. CDR3 in DNA: TGTGCCAGCAGCCCAGGGGGCTCGGGCACTGAAGCTTTCTTT.

The chain uses TRBV19 and TRBJ1-1; tentative D call: TRBD1 (5 bases). V shed 0 bases and J shed 8 bases, with 13 bases lying between them. The germline CDR1 and CDR2 sequences are LNHDA and SQIVND (reference sequence). CDR3 length equals 14 residues. For the CDR3, the DNA is TGTGCCAGTAGTATAGATCAGAGGGGCGCGGAAGCTTTCTTT. This encodes CASSIDQRGAEAFF.